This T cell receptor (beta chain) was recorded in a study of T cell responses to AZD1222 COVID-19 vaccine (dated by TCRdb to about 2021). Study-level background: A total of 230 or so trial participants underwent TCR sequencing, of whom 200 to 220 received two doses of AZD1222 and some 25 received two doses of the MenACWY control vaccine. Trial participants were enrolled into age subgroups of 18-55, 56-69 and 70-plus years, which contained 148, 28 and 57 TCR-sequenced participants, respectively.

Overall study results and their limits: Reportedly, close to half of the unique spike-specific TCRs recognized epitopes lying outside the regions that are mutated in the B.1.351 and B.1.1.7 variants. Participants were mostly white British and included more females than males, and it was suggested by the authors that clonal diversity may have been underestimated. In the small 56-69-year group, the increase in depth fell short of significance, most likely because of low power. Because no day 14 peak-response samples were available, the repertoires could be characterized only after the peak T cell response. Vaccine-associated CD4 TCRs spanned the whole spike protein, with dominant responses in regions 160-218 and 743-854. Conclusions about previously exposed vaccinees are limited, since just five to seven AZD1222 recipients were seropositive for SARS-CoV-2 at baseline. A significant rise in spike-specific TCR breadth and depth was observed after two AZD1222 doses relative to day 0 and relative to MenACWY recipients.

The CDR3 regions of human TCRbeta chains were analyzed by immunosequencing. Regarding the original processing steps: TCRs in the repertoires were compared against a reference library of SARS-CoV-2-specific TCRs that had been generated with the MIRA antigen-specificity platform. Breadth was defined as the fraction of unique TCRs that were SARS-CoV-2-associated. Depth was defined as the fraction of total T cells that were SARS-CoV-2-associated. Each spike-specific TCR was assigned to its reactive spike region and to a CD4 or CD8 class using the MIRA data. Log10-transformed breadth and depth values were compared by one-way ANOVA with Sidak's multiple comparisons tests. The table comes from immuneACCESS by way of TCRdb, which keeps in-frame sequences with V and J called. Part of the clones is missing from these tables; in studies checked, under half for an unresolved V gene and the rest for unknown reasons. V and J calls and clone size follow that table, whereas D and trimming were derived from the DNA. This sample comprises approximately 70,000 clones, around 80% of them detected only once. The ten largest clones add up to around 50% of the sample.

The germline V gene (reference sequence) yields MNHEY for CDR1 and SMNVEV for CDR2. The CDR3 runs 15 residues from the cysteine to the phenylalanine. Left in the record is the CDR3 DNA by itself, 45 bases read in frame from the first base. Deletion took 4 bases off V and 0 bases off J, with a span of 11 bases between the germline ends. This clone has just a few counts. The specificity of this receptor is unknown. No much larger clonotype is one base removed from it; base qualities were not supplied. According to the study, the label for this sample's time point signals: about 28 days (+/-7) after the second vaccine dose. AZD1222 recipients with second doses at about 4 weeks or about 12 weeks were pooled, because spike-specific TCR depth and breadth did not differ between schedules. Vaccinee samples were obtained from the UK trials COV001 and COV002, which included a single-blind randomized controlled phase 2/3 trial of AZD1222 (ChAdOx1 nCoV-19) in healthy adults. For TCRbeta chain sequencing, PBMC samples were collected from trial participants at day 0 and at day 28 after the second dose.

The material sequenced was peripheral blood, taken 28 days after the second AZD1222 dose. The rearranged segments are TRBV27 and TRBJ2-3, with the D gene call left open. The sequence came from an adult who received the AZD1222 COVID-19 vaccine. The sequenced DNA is TGTGCCAGCAGTTCCCTCCGTTTCAGCACAGATACGCAGTATTTT. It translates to CASSSLRFSTDTQYF.